A selection of T cell receptor beta chains follows, all from one sample in a study of T cell changes during pregnancy in multiple sclerosis. Data came from immunoSEQ multiplex PCR; TCRdb stores just in-frame clones and leaves some out. There are approximately 100,000 clones in the sample; 85% to 95% occur only once, and 0.9% to 0.95% lies in the top ten. This sample comprised peripheral blood, obtained after pregnancy. The receptors here all came from a female donor with multiple sclerosis, enrolled in a pregnancy study. CDR3s include the opening cysteine and the closing phenylalanine or tryptophan. D genes are given only for firm matches. Some rows mark clone size as missing; the rest say once, few, many or name a class of expanded clone.

d_gene	v_gene	j_gene	abundance	CDR3nt	CDR3aa
TRBD1	TRBV27	TRBJ1-4	NA	TGTGCCAGCAGTCCCTACAGGGGGACTAATGAAAAACTGTTTTTT	CASSPYRGTNEKLFF
NA	TRBV7-2	TRBJ2-7	once	TGTGCCAGCAGCTTATTAGGGGTTAGCTCCTACGAGCAGTACTTC	CASSLLGVSSYEQYF
NA	TRBV5-1	TRBJ1-2	NA	TGCGCCAGCAGCTTGGACCCGGGAAGCTATGGCTACACCTTC	CASSLDPGSYGYTF
TRBD2	TRBV23-1	TRBJ2-2	NA	TGCGCCAGCAGTCAATCGGCCTTTCCGGGACTAGCGGAAAGCCCGAACACCGGGGAGCTGTTTTTT	CASSQSAFPGLAESPNTGELFF
TRBD1	TRBV5-1	TRBJ1-4	NA	TGCGCCAGCAGGGGGACAGTGGCTAATGAAAAACTGTTTTTT	CASRGTVANEKLFF
NA	TRBV9	TRBJ2-2	NA	TGTGCCAGCAGCGTACGGGGCACCGGGGAGCTGTTTTTT	CASSVRGTGELFF
TRBD2	TRBV10-3	TRBJ2-3	NA	TGTGCCATCATGGCTAGCGGGAGGGGAGGGGATACGCAGTATTTT	CAIMASGRGGDTQYF
TRBD2	TRBV25-1	TRBJ2-5	NA	TGTGCCAGCAGTGAATATGCGGGACTAGCGGTCCATGAGACCCAGTACTTC	CASSEYAGLAVHETQYF
TRBD1	TRBV2	TRBJ1-5	NA	TGTGCCAGCAGACGGGACAGGGGGAATAATCAGCCCCAGCATTTT	CASRRDRGNNQPQHF
TRBD1	TRBV7-6	TRBJ2-7	NA	TGTGCCAGCAGCTTAGTCCCTTGGGGACAGGGAGTAGAGCGCTACGAGCAGTACTTC	CASSLVPWGQGVERYEQYF
TRBD2	TRBV27	TRBJ2-7	NA	TGTGCCAGCAGCCCCGGAACTAGCGGGAGCTCCTACGAGCAGTACTTC	CASSPGTSGSSYEQYF
TRBD1	TRBV18	TRBJ1-2	NA	TGTGCCAGCTCACCACGCGGACAGGGAAGCTATGGCTACACCTTC	CASSPRGQGSYGYTF
TRBD1	TRBV10-2	TRBJ2-1	NA	TGCGCCAGCAGGAGGGACAGGGGGAATGAGCAGTTCTTC	CASRRDRGNEQFF
TRBD1	TRBV7-2	TRBJ1-2	NA	TGTGCCAGCAGCCCTGGGACAGGGAACAACTATGGCTACACCTTC	CASSPGTGNNYGYTF
NA	TRBV28	TRBJ2-7	NA	TGTGCCAGCAGTGGCCCCGAGCAGTACTTC	CASSGPEQYF
NA	TRBV4-1	TRBJ2-2	NA	TGCGCCAGCAGCGGAGACGGGGGGCTCCCAGGAGGGGAGCTGTTTTTT	CASSGDGGLPGGELFF
TRBD1	TRBV2	TRBJ2-7	NA	TGTGCCAGCAGGATGGACAGGGAGAGGGAGCAGTACTTC	CASRMDREREQYF
NA	TRBV5-1	TRBJ2-7	NA	TGCGCCAGCAGCCGATCGGGGGGCGAGTACGAGCAGTACTTC	CASSRSGGEYEQYF
TRBD1	TRBV28	TRBJ2-1	NA	TGTGCCAGCAGACCCCCCGGGACAGGGGTACATGAGCAGTTCTTC	CASRPPGTGVHEQFF
NA	TRBV25-1	TRBJ1-2	once	TGTGCCAGCAGTGACCCACAGGGCCCTAACTATGGCTACACCTTC	CASSDPQGPNYGYTF
NA	TRBV7-3	TRBJ1-5	NA	TGTGCCAGCAGCGAAGAGGAGGGAAGTCAGCCCCAGCATTTT	CASSEEEGSQPQHF
NA	TRBV6-5	TRBJ2-7	NA	TGTGCCAGCAGTTCTGGGGGGTCCTACGAGCAGTACTTC	CASSSGGSYEQYF
TRBD1	TRBV6-6	TRBJ2-3	NA	TGTGCCAGCACTGAGGACAGGGCGCCAGATACGCAGTATTTT	CASTEDRAPDTQYF
NA	TRBV15	TRBJ1-5	NA	TGTGCCACCAGCAGAGACAGGGTAAACAATCAGCCCCAGCATTTT	CATSRDRVNNQPQHF
NA	TRBV7-9	TRBJ2-5	NA	TGTGCCAGCAGCTTAGGGGGCTCGGGCAGGCGCCAAGAGACCCAGTACTTC	CASSLGGSGRRQETQYF
NA	TRBV19	TRBJ1-3	NA	TGTGCCAGTAGTATTGTTACAGTCTCTGGAAACACCATATATTTT	CASSIVTVSGNTIYF
NA	TRBV2	TRBJ2-3	once	TGTGCCTTCCTGGAGGGCGGGGGCACAGATACGCAGTATTTT	CAFLEGGGTDTQYF
NA	TRBV19	TRBJ1-2	NA	TGTGCCAGTAGTATGGACAGCTCTAACTATGGCTACGCCTTC	CASSMDSSNYGYAF
NA	TRBV2	TRBJ1-4	once	TGTGCCAGCAGCGGGGTCTGGGAAAAACTGTTTTTT	CASSGVWEKLFF
TRBD1	TRBV4-3	TRBJ2-7	NA	TGCGCCAGCAGCCAAGACTCCGGACAGGGTCCAGGGGAGCAGTACTTC	CASSQDSGQGPGEQYF
NA	TRBV14	TRBJ1-2	NA	TGTGCCAGCAGCCAAGTTGAGTCATCCGTTTGGTTC	CASSQVESSVWF
TRBD1	TRBV7-2	TRBJ2-7	NA	TGTGCCAGCAGCCGCCAACAGGGGTACGAGCAGTACTTC	CASSRQQGYEQYF